This T cell receptor (beta chain) was recorded in a study of blood T cell repertoires in COVID-19. The germline V and J ends were trimmed by 3 bases and 6 bases, with 8 bases remaining between them. The CDR3 extends over 13 amino acids. The germline gives CDR1 LGHDT, CDR2 YNNKEL (reference sequence). Here immunoSEQ multiplex PCR was the method, and the copy in TCRdb shows in-frame clones only, minus some. The profile covers some 270,000 clones, with approximately 83% appearing a single time and approximately 4.2% taken by the ten largest. The chain uses TRBV3-1 (or the pseudogene TRBV3-2) and TRBJ1-4; D possibly corresponds to TRBD1 (5 bases). This receptor was obtained from a woman in her 30s who had recovered from COVID-19. Input material: PBMCs or T cells enriched from blood (not recorded which). This CDR3 reads CASSQGGHEKLFF. For the CDR3, the DNA is TGTGCCAGCAGCCAGGGGGGACATGAAAAACTGTTTTTT.